One and the same sample provided the 27 T cell receptor beta chains below, sequenced in a study of T cell repertoires in cytomegalovirus infection. No antigen has been assigned to these receptors. TCRdb analysed the reads with MiXCR anew, one entry per CDR3 protein. The table lists under 850,000 distinct CDR3 sequences, roughly 33% of them singletons, with 18% in the top ten. Material: cultured PBMCs, obtained from culture after CMV antigen stimulation. These receptors were taken from a human donor in good health (CMV status not recorded). Some clones in this sample may be carry-over from other donors' samples.

This clonotype was seen repeatedly, ten times or more. V gene TRBV7-2 combines with J gene TRBJ2-5, with D perhaps TRBD2 (6 bases). The CDR3 runs to 14 residues. Germline V gene lookup returns CDR1 SGHTA and CDR2 FQGNSA. Deletions cut 1 base from V and 3 bases from J, with 9 bases between. CDR3 in amino acids: CASSLGGVEETQYF. DNA for the CDR3: TGTGCCAGCAGCTTAGGGGGGGTGGAAGAGACCCAGTACTTC.

The chain recombines TRBV12-3 or TRBV12-4 with TRBJ1-1; maybe TRBD1 (5 bases). The CDR3 loop spans 16 amino acids. Trimming cost V 0 bases and J 4 bases, with 15 bases left between them. The CDR3 DNA is TGTGCCAGCAGTTTAGCGGGGCGGGTCAGGGCCACTGAAGCTTTCTTT. Its translation is CASSLAGRVRATEAFF.

This clonotype appeared a few times. V is TRBV6-6 and J is TRBJ1-2; no clear D gene. This CDR3 contains 15 residues. V shed 0 bases and J shed 1 base, with 9 bases lying between them. Per the germline V gene, CDR1 is MNHNY and CDR2 is SVGAGI (reference sequence). For the CDR3, the DNA is TGTGCCAGCAGTTACTCGCGGCAGCTTAACTATGGCTACACCTTC. Its translation: CASSYSRQLNYGYTF.

This clonotype was observed a few times. This chain uses TRBV7-9 with TRBJ2-5, with TRBD1 identical over 9 bases. The J segment lost 4 bases and the V segment lost 5 bases, leaving 11 bases of the junction unmatched. The CDR3 extends over 16 amino acids. The germline CDR1 and CDR2 sequences are SEHNR and FQNEAQ (reference sequence). The CDR3 sequence: CASSHEPGQGGETQYF. DNA of the CDR3: TGTGCCAGCAGCCACGAACCGGGACAGGGAGGAGAGACCCAGTACTTC.

This chain links TRBV6-1 with TRBJ1-3; no reliable D call. Between the trimmed V and J ends, which lost 4 bases and 2 bases, there was a span of 9 bases. The CDR3 totals 14 residues. Germline values: CDR1 MNHNS, CDR2 SASEGT. Written as DNA, the CDR3 is TGTGCCAGCAGTGTTCGGGAGACTGGAAACACCATATATTTT. Translated: CASSVRETGNTIYF.

The chain combines TRBV2 with TRBJ2-2, with D perhaps matching TRBD1 or TRBD2 (5 bases each). Looked up from germline, CDR1 is SNHLY and CDR2 is FYNNEI. This CDR3 has 14 residues. The ends were cut back, 5 bases at V and 7 bases at J, with 14 bases in the middle. CDR3 sequence (DNA): TGTGCCAGCAGTCGGGGCAGATCATTCGGGGAGCTGTTTTTT. The encoded protein is CASSRGRSFGELFF.

The genes are TRBV4-3 and TRBJ2-7, with D perhaps TRBD1 (5 bases). Germline-derived CDR1 and CDR2 are LGHNA and YSLEER. This CDR3 comprises 13 residues. The V end was cut by 8 bases, the J end by 4 bases, with 15 bases between. The CDR3 sequence is CASSRAEYYEQYF. CDR3 nucleotides: TGCGCCAGCTCCAGGGCGGAGTATTACGAGCAGTACTTC.

This sequence joins TRBV20-1 and TRBJ2-3; no clear D gene. CDR1 is DFQATT, CDR2 SNEGSKA, per germline (reference sequence). With 1 base removed from V and 0 bases from J, the gap between germline ends came to 8 bases. The CDR3 sequence is 14 residues long. The CDR3 region is CSARGQTSTDTQYF. CDR3 nucleotides: TGCAGTGCTAGAGGCCAGACTAGCACAGATACGCAGTATTTT.

The chain links TRBV6-6 to TRBJ1-4; D uncertain. Germline V gives CDR1 MNHNY, CDR2 SVGAGI (reference sequence). The CDR3 sequence is 14 residues long. V was shortened by 0 bases and J by 14 bases, with 16 bases between the two germline ends. The CDR3 region is CASSYSGAGERLFF. CDR3 DNA: TGTGCCAGCAGTTACTCAGGCGCCGGGGAAAGGCTGTTTTTT.

This clonotype was counted a few times. The chain employs TRBV11-2 and TRBJ2-1; TRBD2 is a possible D gene (5 bases). The CDR3 spans 13 residues. The germline V and J ends were trimmed by 1 base and 9 bases, with 10 bases remaining between them. In germline, CDR1 is SGHAT, CDR2 FQNNGV. As DNA, the CDR3 is TGTGCCAGCAGCTTAGCGGCTAGCAGTGAGCAGTTCTTC. Encoded protein: CASSLAASSEQFF.

The chain has TRBV7-9 and TRBJ1-6; 12 positions agree with TRBD1. J lost 10 bases, V lost 5 bases, and 12 bases had no gene match. Germline values: CDR1 SEHNR, CDR2 FQNEAQ (reference sequence). This CDR3 region has 17 residues. The CDR3 nucleotides read TGTGCCAGCAGCCGATCGCCGGGACAGGGGGCTGGATCACCCCTCCACTTT. As protein: CASSRSPGQGAGSPLHF.

This clonotype occurred a few times. Here the CDR3 reads CASRTGPGSGNTIYF. The DNA of the CDR3 is TGTGCCAGTCGAACAGGGCCTGGATCTGGAAACACCATATATTTT. The chain employs TRBV19 and TRBJ1-3, with D possibly matching TRBD1 (6 bases). The CDR3 contains 15 residues. With 8 bases removed from V and 1 base from J, the gap between germline ends came to 15 bases. Germline CDR1 is LNHDA and CDR2 is SQIVND (reference sequence).

This clonotype occurred many times. The chain uses TRBV10-3 and TRBJ1-3; 9 bases are a match to TRBD1. J was trimmed by 4 bases and V by 7 bases; bases with no gene match: 11. This CDR3 comprises 16 residues. Germline lookup yields CDR1 ENHRY and CDR2 SYGVKD. CDR3 in amino acids: CAITNTGGATGNTIYF. As DNA, the CDR3 is TGTGCCATCACTAATACAGGGGGCGCTACCGGAAACACCATATATTTT.

The chain is built from TRBV11-2 and TRBJ2-5; 11 nucleotides align to TRBD2. This CDR3 region has 19 residues. CDR1 and CDR2 (germline): SGHAT, FQNNGV. The junction had 12 bases not matched to a gene; V was cut back by 0 bases and J by 3 bases. CDR3 residues: CASSLDYPGNSGGEETQYF. The CDR3 DNA sequence: TGTGCCAGCAGCTTAGATTACCCCGGGAATAGCGGGGGGGAAGAGACCCAGTACTTC.

V is TRBV11-2 and J is TRBJ2-2; 9 nucleotides line up with TRBD1. The CDR3 contains 16 residues. Trimming at V came to 5 bases and at J to 6 bases, leaving 10 bases not matched to a gene. CDR1 is SGHAT and CDR2 is FQNNGV in the germline V gene. CDR3 amino acids: CASSVTGGYRAGELFF. DNA of the CDR3: TGTGCCAGCAGCGTCACAGGGGGCTACCGGGCCGGGGAGCTGTTTTTT.

The chain couples TRBV7-6 to TRBJ2-1, with a possible D match to TRBD1 (5 bases). V lost 4 bases, J lost 10 bases, and 14 bases lay in between. From germline, CDR1 is SGHVS and CDR2 FNYEAQ. CDR3 length: 13 residues. CDR3 nucleotides: TGTGCCAGCAGCTCTTATAAAACAGGAGAGCAGTTCTTC. Translated, it gives CASSSYKTGEQFF.

This chain connects TRBV7-9 to TRBJ2-1, with TRBD2 matching 9 bases. The CDR3 is 16 residues long. Germline V gene sequence: CDR1 SEHNR, CDR2 FQNEAQ (reference sequence). V lost 6 bases and J lost 5; bases outside the gene matches: 11. CDR3 DNA sequence: TGTGCCAGCAGGTACATGGAGACTAGCGGAGACAATGAGCAGTTCTTC. Protein: CASRYMETSGDNEQFF.

This clonotype has more than one count but fewer than ten. This rearrangement joins TRBV7-6 to TRBJ2-2, with 9 bases aligning to TRBD1. This CDR3 contains 16 residues. The V and J ends lost 6 bases and 7 bases, in that order; junction bases with no gene match: 12. Germline CDR1 reads SGHVS; CDR2 reads FNYEAQ. CDR3 sequence reads: CASRSAGTGRVGELFF. The CDR3 nucleotides are TGTGCCAGCAGGTCCGCCGGGACAGGGAGGGTCGGGGAGCTGTTTTTT.

The chain recombines TRBV20-1 with TRBJ2-5, with D possibly being TRBD2 (7 bases). Per the germline V gene, CDR1 is DFQATT and CDR2 is SNEGSKA (reference sequence). The CDR3 is made up of 12 amino acids. Between the trimmed V and J ends, which lost 4 bases and 5 bases, there was a span of 11 bases. This chain's CDR3 is CSATGGAETQYF. The CDR3 DNA sequence: TGCAGTGCTACGGGGGGCGCGGAGACCCAGTACTTC.

Many counts were recorded for this clonotype. V and J are TRBV28 and TRBJ2-7; no clear D gene. Trimming took off 6 bases at V and 2 bases at J, with 5 bases between the two ends. This CDR3 has 11 amino acids. Germline values: CDR1 MDHEN, CDR2 SYDVKM. The CDR3 here is CASSLTYEQYF. The CDR3 bases are TGTGCCAGCAGCTTAACCTACGAGCAGTACTTC.

The rearrangement joins TRBV2 to TRBJ2-3; D is unresolved. The CDR3 spans 14 residues. V was trimmed by 1 base and J by 3 bases, leaving 8 bases between them. Germline CDR1 SNHLY, CDR2 FYNNEI. The CDR3 loop reads CASSEGLATDTQYF. The CDR3 nucleotides read TGTGCCAGCAGTGAAGGTCTGGCGACAGATACGCAGTATTTT.

The chain joins TRBV6-5 to TRBJ1-1; D not certain. V was clipped by 6 bases and J by 2 bases, with 13 bases between them. Germline lookup yields CDR1 MNHEY and CDR2 SVGAGI. The CDR3 is 14 amino acids. This CDR3 is CASSTDGKNTEAFF. In DNA, the CDR3 is TGTGCCAGCAGCACCGACGGAAAAAACACTGAAGCTTTCTTT.

This clonotype has more than one count but fewer than ten. V is TRBV6-1 and J is TRBJ1-2; D gene uncertain. Germline CDR1 MNHNS, CDR2 SASEGT. CDR3 size: 13 residues. The V end lost 10 bases, the J end lost 4 bases, and 16 bases lay between the germline ends. The CDR3 coding sequence is TGTGCCACGCATGCCCCCGGACCCTATGGCTACACCTTC. It codes for CATHAPGPYGYTF.

This sequence joins TRBV11-2 and TRBJ2-7; D is perhaps TRBD1 or TRBD2 (5 bases each). Germline-derived CDR1 and CDR2 are SGHAT and FQNNGV. The CDR3 covers 14 residues. Trimming took 3 bases from V and 5 from J, leaving 14 bases between them. The CDR3 region is CASSLPGPGDEQYF. The CDR3 DNA is TGTGCCAGCAGCTTGCCGGGACCAGGAGACGAGCAGTACTTC.

This clonotype came up a few times. This chain links TRBV24-1 with TRBJ2-7; a weak D match, TRBD1 (6 bases). Between the trimmed V and J ends, which lost 6 bases and 6 bases, there was a span of 8 bases. The CDR3 is made up of 11 amino acids. CDR1 and CDR2 (germline): KGHDR, SFDVKD. The DNA for the CDR3 is TGTGCCACCAGTAAAGGGGGCGAGCAGTACTTC. It translates to CATSKGGEQYF.

This clonotype was counted a few times. The J gene is TRBJ2-5, the V gene TRBV28, with 8 positions matching TRBD1. V was clipped by 2 bases and J by 5 bases; unmatched bases: 7. The CDR3 totals 15 residues. Germline V gene sequence: CDR1 MDHEN, CDR2 SYDVKM. The CDR3: CASSLIRGQRETQYF. The CDR3 nucleotides are TGTGCCAGCAGTTTAATCAGGGGGCAAAGGGAGACCCAGTACTTC.

The chain links TRBV27 to TRBJ2-1, with D perhaps matching TRBD1 (5 bases). The V and J ends lost 5 bases and 4 bases respectively, with 12 bases between them. The CDR3 covers 14 residues. Germline-derived CDR1 and CDR2 are MNHEY and SMNVEV (reference sequence). This chain's CDR3 is CASSHWTPYNEQFF. CDR3 in DNA: TGTGCCAGCAGTCACTGGACACCGTACAATGAGCAGTTCTTC.